The present T cell receptor (beta chain) was sequenced within a study of patients and donors after allogeneic stem cell transplantation. This clonotype was observed at least ten times. TCRdb processed the RT-PCR reads anew with MiXCR; each CDR3 protein has one entry. The table records almost 90,000 distinct CDR3 sequences, 4.5% to 5% of them present only once. Trimming shortened V by 8 bases and J by 3 bases, and 16 bases separated the two germline ends. Germline CDR1 GTSNPN, CDR2 SVGIG (reference sequence). The CDR3 length is 14 residues. The chain carries TRBV30 and TRBJ2-2; tentative D call: TRBD2 (6 bases). What was sequenced was blood, either unsorted or a sorted T cell fraction (not recorded which). The TCR comes from a human donor who was either an allogeneic HSCT recipient or a stem cell or donor lymphocyte infusion donor (not recorded which). It is not recorded whose cells these are; they may come from a transplant donor. The CDR3 sequence: CAGTAGRHTGELFF. Written as DNA, the CDR3 is TGTGCCGGAACCGCGGGGCGGCACACCGGGGAGCTGTTTTTT.